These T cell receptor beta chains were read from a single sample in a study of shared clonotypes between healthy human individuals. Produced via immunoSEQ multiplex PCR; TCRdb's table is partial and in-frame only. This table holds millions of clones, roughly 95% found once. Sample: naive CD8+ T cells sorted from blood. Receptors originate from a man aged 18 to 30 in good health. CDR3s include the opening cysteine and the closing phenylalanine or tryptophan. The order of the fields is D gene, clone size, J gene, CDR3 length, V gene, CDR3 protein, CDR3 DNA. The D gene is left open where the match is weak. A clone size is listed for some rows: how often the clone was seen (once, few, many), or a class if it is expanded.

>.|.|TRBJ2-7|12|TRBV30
CAWKQANYEQYF
TGTGCCTGGAAGCAGGCCAACTACGAGCAGTACTTC
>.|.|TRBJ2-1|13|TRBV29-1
CSVVPGEYNEQFF
TGCAGCGTTGTGCCTGGGGAGTACAATGAGCAGTTCTTC
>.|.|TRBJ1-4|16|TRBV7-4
CASNPGPWEANEKLFF
TGTGCCAGCAACCCTGGACCGTGGGAGGCTAATGAAAAACTGTTTTTT
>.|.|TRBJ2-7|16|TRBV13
CASNNAGSGTSYEQYF
TGTGCCAGCAACAATGCCGGTTCAGGGACCTCCTACGAGCAGTACTTC
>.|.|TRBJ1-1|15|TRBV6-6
CASSTVWGKNTEAFF
TGTGCCAGCAGTACCGTGTGGGGGAAAAACACTGAAGCTTTCTTT
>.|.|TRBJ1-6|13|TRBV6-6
CASSYPEGSPLHF
TGTGCCAGCAGTTACCCCGAGGGGTCACCCCTCCACTTT
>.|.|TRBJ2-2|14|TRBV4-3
CASSETSTTGELFF
TGCGCCAGCAGCGAGACGTCTACTACCGGGGAGCTGTTTTTT
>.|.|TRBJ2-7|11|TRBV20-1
CSADWGREQYF
TGCAGTGCTGATTGGGGGCGCGAGCAGTACTTC
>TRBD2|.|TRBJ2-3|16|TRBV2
CASSVRDYLTTDTQYF
TGTGCCAGCAGTGTCCGGGACTACCTTACCACAGATACGCAGTATTTT
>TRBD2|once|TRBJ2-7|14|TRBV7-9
CASSAGTSGGEQYF
TGTGCCAGCAGCGCAGGGACTAGCGGAGGCGAGCAGTACTTC
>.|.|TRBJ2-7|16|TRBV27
CASSRVGGISPYEQYF
TGTGCCAGCAGTAGGGTTGGGGGGATTTCGCCCTACGAGCAGTACTTC
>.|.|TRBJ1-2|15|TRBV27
CASSPKSGGFYGYTF
TGTGCCAGCAGCCCCAAGTCGGGAGGTTTCTATGGCTACACCTTC
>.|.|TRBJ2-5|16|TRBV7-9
CASSDWAGQPQETQYF
TGTGCCAGCAGCGATTGGGCAGGACAGCCTCAAGAGACCCAGTACTTC
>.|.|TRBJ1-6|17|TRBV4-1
CASSQGNRVDYNSPLHF
TGCGCCAGCAGCCAAGGGAACAGGGTAGATTATAATTCACCCCTCCACTTT
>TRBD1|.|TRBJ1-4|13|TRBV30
CAWAGTGDEKLFF
TGTGCCTGGGCCGGGACAGGGGATGAAAAACTGTTTTTT
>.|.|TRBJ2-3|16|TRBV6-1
CASSEFLDGYTDTQYF
TGTGCCAGCAGTGAATTCCTGGACGGATACACAGATACGCAGTATTTT
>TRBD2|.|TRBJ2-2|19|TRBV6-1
CASSGSGLAGGILSGELFF
TGTGCCAGCAGTGGGTCGGGACTAGCGGGAGGTATTTTGTCCGGGGAGCTGTTTTTT
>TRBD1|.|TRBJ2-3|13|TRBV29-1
CSVPGQNTDTQYF
TGCAGCGTCCCGGGACAGAACACAGATACGCAGTATTTT
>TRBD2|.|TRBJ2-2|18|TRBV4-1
CASSQVEREDIGAGELFF
TGCGCCAGCAGCCAAGTCGAGCGGGAGGACATCGGGGCCGGGGAGCTGTTTTTT
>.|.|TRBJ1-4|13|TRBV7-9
CASSFQSREKLFF
TGTGCCAGCAGCTTCCAATCGAGGGAAAAACTGTTTTTT
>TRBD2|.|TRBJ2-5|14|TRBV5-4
CASSWGTSEETQYF
TGTGCCAGCAGCTGGGGGACTAGTGAAGAGACCCAGTACTTC
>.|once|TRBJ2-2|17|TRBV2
CASSERESRSNTGELFF
TGTGCCAGCAGTGAAAGGGAGTCCCGGTCGAACACCGGGGAGCTGTTTTTT
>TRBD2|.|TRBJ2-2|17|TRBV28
CASSTTGLAGGTGELFF
TGTGCCAGCAGTACTACGGGACTAGCGGGGGGGACCGGGGAGCTGTTTTTT
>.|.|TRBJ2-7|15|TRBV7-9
CASTGWGASPYEQYF
TGTGCCAGCACCGGCTGGGGGGCGAGTCCCTACGAGCAGTACTTC
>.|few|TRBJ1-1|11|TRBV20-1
CSAKPGREAFF
TGCAGTGCCAAACCGGGGAGGGAAGCTTTCTTT
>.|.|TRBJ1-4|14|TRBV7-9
CASSPDANQEKLFF
TGTGCCAGCAGTCCGGACGCCAACCAAGAAAAACTGTTTTTT
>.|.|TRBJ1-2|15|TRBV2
CASSEITEGNYGYTF
TGTGCCAGCAGTGAAATCACGGAGGGCAACTATGGCTACACCTTC
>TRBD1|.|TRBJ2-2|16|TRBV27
CASTQHGTGSPGELFF
TGTGCCAGCACCCAACACGGGACAGGGAGTCCCGGGGAGCTGTTTTTT
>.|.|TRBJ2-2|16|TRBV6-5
CASSSLTGVNTGELFF
TGTGCCAGCAGTTCCCTGACAGGTGTCAACACCGGGGAGCTGTTTTTT
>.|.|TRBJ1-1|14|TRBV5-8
CASSLGPANTEAFF
TGTGCCAGCAGCTTGGGACCCGCGAACACTGAAGCTTTCTTT
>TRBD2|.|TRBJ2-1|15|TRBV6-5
CASSYLGTSYNEQFF
TGTGCCAGCAGTTACCTCGGGACTAGCTACAATGAGCAGTTCTTC
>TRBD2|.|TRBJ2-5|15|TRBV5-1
CASSLDGTNQETQYF
TGCGCCAGCAGCTTAGACGGGACTAACCAAGAGACCCAGTACTTC
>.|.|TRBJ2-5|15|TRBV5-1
CASSLCPDTQETQYF
TGCGCCAGCAGCTTGTGCCCCGACACTCAAGAGACCCAGTACTTC
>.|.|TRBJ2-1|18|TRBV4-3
CASSQELTGGEFYNEQFF
TGCGCCAGCAGCCAAGAGTTAACGGGGGGCGAATTCTACAATGAGCAGTTCTTC
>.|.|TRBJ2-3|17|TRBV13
CASSLVRAGIHTDTQYF
TGTGCCAGCAGCTTAGTGCGAGCAGGGATCCACACAGATACGCAGTATTTT
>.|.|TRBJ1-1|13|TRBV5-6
CASSPDGNTEAFF
TGTGCCAGCAGCCCCGACGGGAACACTGAAGCTTTCTTT
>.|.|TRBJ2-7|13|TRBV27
CASSLGETYEQYF
TGTGCCAGCAGTTTGGGGGAGACCTACGAGCAGTACTTC